These 11 T cell receptor beta chains came from one sample sequenced in a study of T cell repertoires in aging, cancer and after chemotherapy. TCR beta rearrangements were amplified from peripheral blood genomic DNA. Rearranged V-D-J TRB sequences were amplified with a mixed TRB-A/B primer pool. TCRdb fed the multiplex PCR reads into MiXCR, producing one record per CDR3 protein. The table includes 2,500 to 3,500 distinct CDR3 sequences, more than 20% detected once. Sequenced: blood. These receptors were obtained from a human donor with a solid tumor.

In its sample, this clonotype was seen a few times. The chain has TRBV5-1 and TRBJ2-5; 10 bases are a match to TRBD2. The junction had 11 bases not matched to a gene; V was cut back by 4 bases and J by 2 bases. CDR3 length: 17 residues. Germline-derived CDR1 and CDR2 are SGHRS and YFSETQ. The CDR3 protein is CASSLAIAGGPQETQYF. In DNA form, the CDR3 reads TGCGCCAGCAGCCTCGCCATAGCGGGGGGTCCACAAGAGACCCAGTACTTC.

V usage is TRBV18 and J usage is TRBJ1-1; unclear D gene. The V and J ends lost 8 bases and 2 bases respectively, with 6 bases between them. The CDR3 runs 11 residues. CDR1 and CDR2 from the germline V gene are KGHSH and LQKENI. The CDR3 spells CASTFNTEAFF. DNA for the CDR3: TGTGCCAGCACTTTTAACACTGAAGCTTTCTTT.

This chain joins TRBV12-3 or TRBV12-4 and TRBJ2-3; 7 bases align to TRBD1. V shed 6 bases and J 2 bases; nucleotides not matched to a gene: 5. The CDR3 length is 14 residues. The CDR3 nucleotides are TGTGCCAGCAGATCTACAGGGGCCACAGATACGCAGTATTTT. Translated: CASRSTGATDTQYF.

This clonotype came up a few times. V and J are TRBV7-2 and TRBJ1-2, with D perhaps matching TRBD1 (5 bases). The CDR3 loop spans 17 amino acids. Trimming pared 5 bases from V and 4 bases from J, leaving 23 bases between. Germline V gene lookup returns CDR1 SGHTA and CDR2 FQGNSA. The CDR3 loop reads CASSHYSGTRNGYGYTF. CDR3 DNA: TGTGCCAGCAGCCACTATTCAGGGACCAGGAACGGCTATGGCTACACCTTC.

Sample share makes this clonotype medium-sized. The V and J genes are TRBV6-2 or TRBV6-3 and TRBJ2-3; 8 bases are a match to TRBD2. Germline V gives CDR1 MNHEY, CDR2 SVGEGT. V lost 6 bases, J lost 3 bases, and 8 bases stayed unmatched. CDR3 length: 15 amino acids. The CDR3 sequence: CASSAPERGTDTQYF. The CDR3 DNA reads TGTGCCAGCAGCGCCCCTGAGCGGGGGACAGATACGCAGTATTTT.

This clonotype was counted between two and nine times. V and J are TRBV6-1 and TRBJ1-5; possibly TRBD1 for D (5 bases). The CDR3 has 15 amino acids. Germline V gene lookup returns CDR1 MNHNS and CDR2 SASEGT. V lost 6 bases to trimming and J lost 3 bases, with 15 bases between them. CDR3 residues: CASRLDNGYNQPQHF. Here the CDR3 DNA reads TGTGCCAGCAGGTTGGACAACGGCTACAATCAGCCCCAGCATTTT.

A few counts support this clonotype. This chain links TRBV4-1 with TRBJ1-4; D not certain. The germline V gene encodes CDR1 MGHRA and CDR2 YSYEKL. The CDR3 has 11 residues. V was trimmed by 5 bases and J by 11 bases, leaving 9 bases between them. The CDR3 bases are TGCGCCAGCAGCTGGGCCGGTAAACTGTTTTTT. Its protein is CASSWAGKLFF.

This clonotype is termed medium-sized (0.01 to 0.1%). The V call is TRBV7-2, the J call TRBJ1-6, with D unresolved. The germline V gene encodes CDR1 SGHTA and CDR2 FQGNSA. V lost 5 bases to trimming and J lost 8 bases, with 13 bases between them. The CDR3 extends over 14 amino acids. This chain's CDR3 is CASSQGFEYSPLHF. In DNA form, the CDR3 reads TGTGCCAGCAGCCAAGGTTTTGAATATTCACCCCTCCACTTT. The variable domain in full, completed from reference TRBV7-2 and TRBJ1-6, reads GAGVSQSPSNKVTEKGKDVELRCDPISGHTALYWYRQSLGQGLEFLIYFQGNSAPDKSGLPSDRFSAERTGGSVSTLTIQRTQQEDSAVYLCASSQGFEYSPLHFGNGTRLTVT.

The V and J genes are TRBV10-1 and TRBJ1-2; 11 nucleotides line up with TRBD1. CDR1 and CDR2 (germline): WNHNN, SYGVQD (reference sequence). The CDR3 loop spans 15 amino acids. The junction had 10 bases not matched to a gene; V was cut back by 7 bases and J by 6 bases. DNA for the CDR3: TGCGCCAGCACCTTCGGGGACAGGGGGTCGAATGGCTACACCTTC. Encoded protein: CASTFGDRGSNGYTF.

This clonotype qualifies as medium-sized. V usage is TRBV12-3 or TRBV12-4 and J usage is TRBJ2-3; 11 bases line up with TRBD2. CDR3 length: 16 residues. J gave up 0 bases and V 2 bases, and 1 base lay outside the gene matches. The CDR3 reads CASSLLAGGSTDTQYF. CDR3 coding DNA: TGTGCCAGCAGTTTACTAGCGGGGGGTAGCACAGATACGCAGTATTTT.

This sequence joins TRBV12-3 or TRBV12-4 and TRBJ1-5; D is possibly TRBD1 (5 bases). V shed 8 bases and J shed 4 bases, with 21 bases lying between them. The CDR3 is 16 amino acids. CDR3: CASHPQRQRFNQPQHF. For the CDR3, the DNA is TGTGCCAGCCACCCCCAACGACAGAGATTTAATCAGCCCCAGCATTTT.